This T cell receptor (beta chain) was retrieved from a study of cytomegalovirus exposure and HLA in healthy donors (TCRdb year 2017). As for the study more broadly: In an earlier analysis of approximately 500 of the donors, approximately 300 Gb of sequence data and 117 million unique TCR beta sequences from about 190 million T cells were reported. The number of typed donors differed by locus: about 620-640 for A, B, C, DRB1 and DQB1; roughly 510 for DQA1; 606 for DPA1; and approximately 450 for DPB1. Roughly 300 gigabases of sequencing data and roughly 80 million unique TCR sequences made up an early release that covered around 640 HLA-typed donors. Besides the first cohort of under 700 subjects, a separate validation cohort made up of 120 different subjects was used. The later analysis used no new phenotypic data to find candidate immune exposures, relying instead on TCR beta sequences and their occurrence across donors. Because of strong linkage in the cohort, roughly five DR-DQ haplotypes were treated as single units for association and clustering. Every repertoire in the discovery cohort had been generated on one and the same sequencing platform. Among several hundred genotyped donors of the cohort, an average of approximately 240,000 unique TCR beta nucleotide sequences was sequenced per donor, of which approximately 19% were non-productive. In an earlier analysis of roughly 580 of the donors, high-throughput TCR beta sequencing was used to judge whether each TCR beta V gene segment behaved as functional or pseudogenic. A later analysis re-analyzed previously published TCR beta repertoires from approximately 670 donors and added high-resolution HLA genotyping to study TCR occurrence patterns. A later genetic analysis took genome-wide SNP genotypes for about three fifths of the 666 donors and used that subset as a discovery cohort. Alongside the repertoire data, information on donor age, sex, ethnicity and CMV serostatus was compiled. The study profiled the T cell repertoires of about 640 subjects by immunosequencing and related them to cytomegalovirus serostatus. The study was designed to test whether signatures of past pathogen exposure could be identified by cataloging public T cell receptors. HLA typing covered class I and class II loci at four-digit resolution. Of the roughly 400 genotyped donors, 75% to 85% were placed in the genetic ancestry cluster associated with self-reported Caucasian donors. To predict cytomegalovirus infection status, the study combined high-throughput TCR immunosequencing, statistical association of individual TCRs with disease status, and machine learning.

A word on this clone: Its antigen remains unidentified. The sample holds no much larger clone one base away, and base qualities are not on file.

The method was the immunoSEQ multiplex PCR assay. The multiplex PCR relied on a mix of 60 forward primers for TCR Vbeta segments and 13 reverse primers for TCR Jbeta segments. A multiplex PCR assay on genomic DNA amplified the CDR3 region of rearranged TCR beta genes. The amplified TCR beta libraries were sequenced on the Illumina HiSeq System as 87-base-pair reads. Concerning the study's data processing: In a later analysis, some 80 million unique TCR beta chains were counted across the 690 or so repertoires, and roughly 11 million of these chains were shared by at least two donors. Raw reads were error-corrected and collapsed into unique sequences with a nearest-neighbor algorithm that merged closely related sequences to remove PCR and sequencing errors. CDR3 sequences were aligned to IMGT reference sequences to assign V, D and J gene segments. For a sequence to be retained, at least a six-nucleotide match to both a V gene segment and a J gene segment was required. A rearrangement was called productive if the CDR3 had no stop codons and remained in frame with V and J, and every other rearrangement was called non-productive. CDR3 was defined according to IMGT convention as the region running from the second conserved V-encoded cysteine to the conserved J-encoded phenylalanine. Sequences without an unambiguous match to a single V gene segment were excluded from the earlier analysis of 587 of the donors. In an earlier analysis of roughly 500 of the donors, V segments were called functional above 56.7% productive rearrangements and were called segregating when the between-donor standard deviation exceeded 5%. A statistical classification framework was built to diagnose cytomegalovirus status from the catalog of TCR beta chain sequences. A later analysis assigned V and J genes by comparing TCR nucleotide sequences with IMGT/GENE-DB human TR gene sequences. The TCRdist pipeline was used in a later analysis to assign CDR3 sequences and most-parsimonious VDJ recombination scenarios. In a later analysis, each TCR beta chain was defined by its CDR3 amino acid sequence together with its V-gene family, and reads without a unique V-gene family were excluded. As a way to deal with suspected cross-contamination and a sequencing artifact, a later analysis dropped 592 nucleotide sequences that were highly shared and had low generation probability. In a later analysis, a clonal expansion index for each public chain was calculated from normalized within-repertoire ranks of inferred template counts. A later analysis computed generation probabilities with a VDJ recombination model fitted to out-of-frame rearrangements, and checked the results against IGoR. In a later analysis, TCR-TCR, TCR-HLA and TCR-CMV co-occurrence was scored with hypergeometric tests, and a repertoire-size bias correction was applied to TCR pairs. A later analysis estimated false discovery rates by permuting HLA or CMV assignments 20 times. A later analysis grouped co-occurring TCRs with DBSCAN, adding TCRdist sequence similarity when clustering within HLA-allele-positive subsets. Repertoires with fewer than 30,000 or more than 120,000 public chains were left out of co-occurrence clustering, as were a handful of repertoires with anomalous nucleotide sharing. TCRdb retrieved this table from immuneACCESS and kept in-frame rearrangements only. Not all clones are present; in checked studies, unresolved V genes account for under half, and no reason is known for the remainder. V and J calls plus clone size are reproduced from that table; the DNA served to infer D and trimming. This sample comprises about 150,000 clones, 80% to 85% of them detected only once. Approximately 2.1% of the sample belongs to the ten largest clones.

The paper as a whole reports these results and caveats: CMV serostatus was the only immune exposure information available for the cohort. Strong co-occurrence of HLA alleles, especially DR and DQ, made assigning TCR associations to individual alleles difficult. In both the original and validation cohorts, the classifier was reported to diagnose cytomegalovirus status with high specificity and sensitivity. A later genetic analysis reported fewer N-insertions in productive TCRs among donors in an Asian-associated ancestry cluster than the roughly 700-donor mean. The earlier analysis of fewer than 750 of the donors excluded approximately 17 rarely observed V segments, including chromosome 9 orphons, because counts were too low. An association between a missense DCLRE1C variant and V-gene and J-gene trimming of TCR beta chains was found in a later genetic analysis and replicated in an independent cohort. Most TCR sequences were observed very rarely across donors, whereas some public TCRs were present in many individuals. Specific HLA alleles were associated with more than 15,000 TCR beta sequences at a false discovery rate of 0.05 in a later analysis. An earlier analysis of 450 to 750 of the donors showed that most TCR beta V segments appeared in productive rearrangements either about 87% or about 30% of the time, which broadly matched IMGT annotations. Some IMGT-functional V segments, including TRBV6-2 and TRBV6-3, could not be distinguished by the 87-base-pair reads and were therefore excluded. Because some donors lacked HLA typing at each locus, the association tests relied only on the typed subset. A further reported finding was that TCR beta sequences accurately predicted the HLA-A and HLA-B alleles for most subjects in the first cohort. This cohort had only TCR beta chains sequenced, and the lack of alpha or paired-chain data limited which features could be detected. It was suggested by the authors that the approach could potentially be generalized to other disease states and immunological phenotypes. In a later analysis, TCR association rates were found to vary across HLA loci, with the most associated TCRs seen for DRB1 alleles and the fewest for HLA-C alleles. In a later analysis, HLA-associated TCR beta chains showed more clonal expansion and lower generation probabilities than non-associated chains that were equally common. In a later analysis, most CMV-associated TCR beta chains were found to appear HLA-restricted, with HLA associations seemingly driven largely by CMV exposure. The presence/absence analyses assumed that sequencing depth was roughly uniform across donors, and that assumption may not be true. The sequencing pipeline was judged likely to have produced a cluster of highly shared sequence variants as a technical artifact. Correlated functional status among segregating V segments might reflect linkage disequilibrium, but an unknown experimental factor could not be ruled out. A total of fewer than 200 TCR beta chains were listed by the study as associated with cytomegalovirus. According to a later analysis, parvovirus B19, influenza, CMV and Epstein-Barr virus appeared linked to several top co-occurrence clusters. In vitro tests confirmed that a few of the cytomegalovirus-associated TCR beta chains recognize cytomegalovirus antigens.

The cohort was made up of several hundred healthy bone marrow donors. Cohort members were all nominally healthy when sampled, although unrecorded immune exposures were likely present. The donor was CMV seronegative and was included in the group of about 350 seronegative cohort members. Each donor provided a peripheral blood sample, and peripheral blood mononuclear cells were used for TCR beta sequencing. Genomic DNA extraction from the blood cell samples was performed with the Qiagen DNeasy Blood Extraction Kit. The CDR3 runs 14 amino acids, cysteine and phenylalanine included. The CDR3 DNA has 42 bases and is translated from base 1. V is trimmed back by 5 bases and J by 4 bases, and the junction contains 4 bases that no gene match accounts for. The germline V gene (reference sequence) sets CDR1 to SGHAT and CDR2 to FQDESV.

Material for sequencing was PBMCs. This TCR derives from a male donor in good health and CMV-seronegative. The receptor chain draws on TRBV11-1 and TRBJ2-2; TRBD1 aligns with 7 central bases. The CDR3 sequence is CASSEDRTTGELFF. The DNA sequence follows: TGTGCCAGCAGCGAGGACAGGACCACCGGGGAGCTGTTTTTT.